These 32 T cell receptor beta chains came from one sample sequenced in a study of blood T cell repertoires in COVID-19. Method: immunoSEQ multiplex PCR; TCRdb's copy keeps in-frame clones and lacks some. This sample carries under 300,000 clones, about 90% of them seen once, and the ten largest clones take roughly 3.3%. The sequenced sample was peripheral blood. The receptors come from a woman aged 40-49 years with acute or convalescent COVID-19.

V gene TRBV25-1 combines with J gene TRBJ1-2; 10 bases map to TRBD1. Germline CDR1 and CDR2: MGHDK and SYGVNS. The CDR3 runs to 14 residues. Trimming cost V 5 bases and J 5 bases; bases outside gene matches: 5. CDR3 coding DNA: TGTGCCAGCAGTCGACAGGGGGCAGGGTATGGCTACACCTTC. Translated, it gives CASSRQGAGYGYTF.

The V gene is TRBV10-3, the J gene TRBJ1-1; D is unclear. Trimming left V 10 bases short and J 1 base short, with 7 bases between. The CDR3 consists of 11 residues. Germline V gene data show CDR1 as ENHRY and CDR2 as SYGVKD. The CDR3 nucleotides read TGTGCCACCGGCGGGAACACTGAAGCTTTCTTT. This sequence encodes CATGGNTEAFF.

This rearrangement joins TRBV6-1 to TRBJ1-2; D is ambiguous. Looked up from germline, CDR1 is MNHNS and CDR2 is SASEGT. Trimming took off 1 base at V and 5 bases at J, with 8 bases between the two ends. There are 13 residues in the CDR3. Written as DNA, the CDR3 is TGTGCCAGCAGTGAAGTCCCCGAGTATGGCTACACCTTC. As protein: CASSEVPEYGYTF.

The chain joins TRBV10-2 to TRBJ2-5; 10 bases fit TRBD2. This CDR3 region has 16 residues. From germline, CDR1 is WSHSY and CDR2 SAAADI. Germline trimming cut 6 bases from V and 4 bases from J; bases unmatched to any gene: 11. CDR3 DNA: TGCGCCAGCAGCCTCTCTAGCGGGGGAGACGGAGAGACCCAGTACTTC. It is translated as CASSLSSGGDGETQYF.

The chain couples TRBV3-1 (or the pseudogene TRBV3-2) to TRBJ2-5; TRBD2 agrees at 9 bases. The V gene end was trimmed by 1 base and the J gene end by 9 bases; junction bases not matched to a gene: 6. The germline CDR1 and CDR2 sequences are LGHDT and YNNKEL (reference sequence). The CDR3 consists of 14 residues. The CDR3 bases are TGTGCCAGCAGCCAAGGTAGCGGGGGTCCCGCCCAGTACTTC. Amino acid sequence: CASSQGSGGPAQYF.

This clone has only one observation. The genes are TRBV3-1 (or the pseudogene TRBV3-2) and TRBJ1-5; TRBD1 is a possible D gene (5 bases). The CDR3 sequence is 19 residues long. Per the germline V gene, CDR1 is LGHDT and CDR2 is YNNKEL (reference sequence). The germline V and J ends were trimmed by 0 bases and 0 bases, with 18 bases remaining between them. CDR3 bases: TGTGCCAGCAGCCAAGATCGGGGGGATGGTCCGTATAGCAATCAGCCCCAGCATTTT. Its protein product is CASSQDRGDGPYSNQPQHF.

The rearrangement links TRBV27 to TRBJ2-3; 13 bases agree with TRBD2. The CDR3 sequence is 16 residues long. The V segment lost 5 bases and the J segment 7 bases; nucleotides outside the gene matches: 9. Germline V gene data show CDR1 as MNHEY and CDR2 as SMNVEV (reference sequence). Here the CDR3 DNA reads TGTGCCAGCAGTGTATTGACTAGCGGGGGGCCTAATACGCAGTATTTT. Protein sequence: CASSVLTSGGPNTQYF.

This chain uses TRBV7-9 with TRBJ1-1; 9 nucleotides line up with TRBD1. CDR1 is SEHNR and CDR2 is FQNEAQ in the germline V gene (reference sequence). The V gene end was trimmed by 5 bases and the J gene end by 5 bases; junction bases not matched to a gene: 6. The CDR3 loop spans 14 amino acids. The CDR3 DNA reads TGTGCCAGCAGCCCTGGACAGGGGTTGACTGAAGCTTTCTTT. Translating gives CASSPGQGLTEAFF.

This chain connects TRBV2 to TRBJ1-4; D is perhaps TRBD1 (5 bases). Germline V gene sequence: CDR1 SNHLY, CDR2 FYNNEI. Trimming pared 2 bases from V and 4 bases from J, leaving 8 bases between. CDR3 length: 14 residues. In nucleotides, the CDR3 is TGTGCCAGCAGTGAACAGGGCTTTAATGAAAAACTGTTTTTT. As protein: CASSEQGFNEKLFF. The full variable domain, its missing parts supplied by reference TRBV2 and TRBJ1-4, is EPEVTQTPSHQVTQMGQEVILRCVPISNHLYFYWYRQILGQKVEFLVSFYNNEISEKSEIFDDQFSVERPDGSNFTLKIRSTKLEDSAMYFCASSEQGFNEKLFFGSGTQLSVL.

This sequence joins TRBV5-1 and TRBJ1-2; 10 bases fit TRBD1. Germline V gene data show CDR1 as SGHRS and CDR2 as YFSETQ. There are 16 residues in the CDR3. V trimming: 2 bases; J trimming: 4 bases; junction bases outside the gene matches: 8. The CDR3 sequence is CASSLDPGQGSYGYTF. CDR3 DNA sequence: TGCGCCAGCAGCTTAGACCCGGGACAGGGGTCCTATGGCTACACCTTC.

This rearrangement joins TRBV5-1 to TRBJ2-3; 12 bases map to TRBD2. The length of the CDR3 is 15 residues. J lost 3 bases, V lost 2 bases, and 1 base had no gene match. Germline loops: CDR1 SGHRS, CDR2 YFSETQ. As DNA, the CDR3 is TGCGCCAGCAGCTTCACTAGCGGGGGGACAGATACGCAGTATTTT. It translates to CASSFTSGGTDTQYF.

The chain couples TRBV5-1 to TRBJ1-3; TRBD1 matches at 7 bases. CDR3 length equals 15 residues. J gave up 0 bases and V 3 bases, and 3 bases lay outside the gene matches. CDR1 is SGHRS, CDR2 YFSETQ, per germline. In DNA, the CDR3 is TGCGCCAGCAGCTCGGGACAGAGCTCTGGAAACACCATATATTTT. Protein product: CASSSGQSSGNTIYF.

The chain uses TRBV2 and TRBJ1-5; D is possibly TRBD1 (6 bases). CDR3 length equals 15 residues. CDR1 is SNHLY and CDR2 is FYNNEI in the germline V gene. V lost 4 bases and J lost 3, with 13 bases in between. The CDR3 spells CASSGATGPNQPQHF. The CDR3 nucleotides read TGTGCCAGCAGTGGAGCGACAGGACCCAATCAGCCCCAGCATTTT.

Only a few counts were recorded for this clone. The gene calls are TRBV6-5 and TRBJ1-3, with no clear D. Trimming removed 6 bases from V and 0 bases from J, with 12 bases in between. Germline CDR1 is MNHEY and CDR2 is SVGAGI. The length of the CDR3 is 15 residues. CDR3: CASRGRELSGNTIYF. The CDR3 DNA reads as TGTGCCAGCAGGGGGAGGGAACTCTCTGGAAACACCATATATTTT.

The gene calls are TRBV27 and TRBJ1-5; maybe TRBD1 (5 bases). The germline CDR1 and CDR2 sequences are MNHEY and SMNVEV (reference sequence). V lost 3 bases, J lost 9 bases, and 6 bases lay in between. This CDR3 is 11 amino acids long. CDR3 region: CASSLGGPQHF. CDR3 coding DNA: TGTGCCAGCAGTTTGGGGGGGCCCCAGCATTTT.

The chain recombines TRBV27 with TRBJ2-1; 9 bases are a match to TRBD1. Per the germline V gene, CDR1 is MNHEY and CDR2 is SMNVEV (reference sequence). Unmatched junction bases numbered 9, after V lost 7 bases and J lost 8 bases. The CDR3 totals 14 residues. The DNA of the CDR3 is TGTGCCAGCAAACCGGGACAGGGTGACCATGAGCAGTTCTTC. Protein: CASKPGQGDHEQFF.

The V gene is TRBV6-5, the J gene TRBJ1-1; D call uncertain. V lost 6 bases and J lost 1, with 9 bases in between. Germline V gene lookup returns CDR1 MNHEY and CDR2 SVGAGI. This CDR3 comprises 13 residues. The CDR3, as DNA: TGTGCCAGCAGCCGGGAGGGGAACACTGAAGCTTTCTTT. Residues: CASSREGNTEAFF.

This sequence joins TRBV5-1 and TRBJ2-4; D remains ambiguous. Germline CDR1 is SGHRS and CDR2 is YFSETQ. The CDR3 length is 12 residues. Trimming took off 5 bases at V and 4 bases at J, with 7 bases between the two ends. CDR3: CASRGPKNIQYF. The CDR3 DNA reads TGCGCCAGCAGGGGCCCTAAAAACATTCAGTACTTC.

The chain combines TRBV18 with TRBJ1-1, with D hard to call. Germline CDR1 reads KGHSH; CDR2 reads LQKENI. This CDR3 contains 12 residues. V lost 4 bases, J lost 2 bases, and 5 bases lay in between. The CDR3 DNA reads TGTGCCAGCTCACTATCTAACACTGAAGCTTTCTTT. Its protein is CASSLSNTEAFF.

This chain uses TRBV11-2 with TRBJ1-6; 8 nucleotides line up with TRBD1. V shed 3 bases and J 6 bases; nucleotides not matched to a gene: 7. The CDR3 consists of 16 residues. Germline V lookup: CDR1 SGHAT, CDR2 FQNNGV. CDR3 protein: CASSLDKDRVNSPLHF. The CDR3 DNA sequence: TGTGCCAGCAGCTTGGACAAGGACAGGGTTAATTCACCCCTCCACTTT.

V usage is TRBV10-3 and J usage is TRBJ1-5, with TRBD1 as a possible D gene (6 bases). V lost 5 bases, J lost 0 bases, and 14 bases lay in between. The CDR3 runs 16 residues. CDR1 is ENHRY, CDR2 SYGVKD, per germline. CDR3 region: CAISSKGGDSNQPQHF. CDR3 DNA: TGTGCCATCAGTTCGAAGGGGGGGGATAGCAATCAGCCCCAGCATTTT.

The chain has TRBV14 and TRBJ2-4; 10 bases are shared with TRBD1. V trimming: 0 bases; J trimming: 7 bases; junction bases outside the gene matches: 12. The CDR3 consists of 18 residues. CDR1 is SGHDN and CDR2 is FVKESK in the germline V gene. The CDR3 sequence is CASSQDLGGRDRGNIQYF. The CDR3 DNA reads TGTGCCAGCAGCCAAGATTTGGGGGGACGGGACAGGGGCAACATTCAGTACTTC.

CDR3 residues: CASSQDKGGRVGELFF. Written as DNA, the CDR3 is TGCGCCAGCAGCCAAGATAAGGGGGGGCGAGTCGGGGAGCTGTTTTTT. The chain carries TRBV4-1 and TRBJ2-2; possibly TRBD2 for D (7 bases). Germline CDR1 and CDR2: MGHRA and YSYEKL. V lost 0 bases and J 7 bases, leaving 15 bases between the germline ends. CDR3 length equals 16 residues.

This clone was recorded once. The chain links TRBV6-1 to TRBJ1-2; D unclear. The CDR3 is made up of 14 amino acids. The V gene lost 2 bases and the J gene lost 4 bases, with 11 bases spanning the gap. Germline V gene data show CDR1 as MNHNS and CDR2 as SASEGT. The CDR3 DNA sequence: TGTGCCAGCAGTGAACGTCCGGTCGCCTATGGCTACACCTTC. This codes for CASSERPVAYGYTF.

This clone was detected only a few times. The J gene is TRBJ1-2, the V gene TRBV5-6; no clear D. The CDR3 totals 18 residues. Germline-derived CDR1 and CDR2 are SGHDT and YYEEEE. Between the trimmed V and J ends, which lost 6 bases and 2 bases, there was a span of 26 bases. DNA of the CDR3: TGTGCCAGCACCACGGCCAGGCCCACAAGAGTTTTAAACTATGGCTACACCTTC. Amino acid sequence: CASTTARPTRVLNYGYTF.

The genes are TRBV30 and TRBJ1-1; no firm D call. This CDR3 is built from 10 residues. Germline V gene lookup returns CDR1 GTSNPN and CDR2 SVGIG (reference sequence). V gave up 5 bases and J gave up 11 bases, with 12 bases separating them. In nucleotides, the CDR3 is TGTGCCTGGGCGGTGGCCGACGCTTTCTTT. Its protein product is CAWAVADAFF.

The CDR3 nucleotides are TGCAGCGCCCAACCTCCGGGGGAAAAACTGTTTTTT. As protein: CSAQPPGEKLFF. This chain uses TRBV29-1 with TRBJ1-4; unclear D gene. Trimming pared 7 bases from V and 8 bases from J, leaving 14 bases between. The CDR3 contains 12 residues. The germline gives CDR1 SQVTM, CDR2 ANQGSEA.

The V and J genes are TRBV7-2 and TRBJ1-2; maybe TRBD1 (6 bases). This CDR3 contains 16 residues. The V end was cut by 3 bases, the J end by 4 bases, with 18 bases between. The V gene's germline CDR1 is SGHTA and CDR2 FQGNSA. CDR3 in DNA: TGTGCCAGCAGCTTCGGTACAGGGTCGATAAGCTATGGCTACACCTTC. This translates into CASSFGTGSISYGYTF.

The chain joins TRBV10-3 to TRBJ1-2; TRBD1 matches 7 bases. From germline, CDR1 is ENHRY and CDR2 SYGVKD. The CDR3 sequence is 14 residues long. V shed 5 bases and J 3 bases; nucleotides not matched to a gene: 6. CDR3 sequence reads: CAISIDREHYGYTF. The CDR3 DNA reads TGTGCCATCAGTATCGACAGGGAGCACTATGGCTACACCTTC.

The V call is TRBV5-6, the J call TRBJ1-5, with a possible D match to TRBD1 (6 bases). Trimming pared 0 bases from V and 6 bases from J, leaving 16 bases between. Germline V gives CDR1 SGHDT, CDR2 YYEEEE. CDR3 size: 16 residues. The CDR3 is CASSLDQGRFGQPQHF. In DNA, the CDR3 is TGTGCCAGCAGCTTGGATCAGGGGCGATTTGGTCAGCCCCAGCATTTT.

V gene TRBV7-3 combines with J gene TRBJ2-2; 8 positions agree with TRBD1. Germline CDR1 SGHTA, CDR2 FQGTGA. V was pared by 1 base and J by 3 bases, with 7 bases of the junction left unmatched. The CDR3 contains 17 residues. In DNA, the CDR3 is TGTGCCAGCAGCTTAATGCCCGGACAGGGTCACACCGGGGAGCTGTTTTTT. It yields the protein CASSLMPGQGHTGELFF.

Only one count was recorded for this clone. V usage is TRBV9 and J usage is TRBJ2-1; 12 bases are shared with TRBD2. The V and J ends lost 0 bases and 2 bases, in that order; junction bases with no gene match: 3. The CDR3 totals 17 residues. Germline CDR1 reads SGDLS; CDR2 reads YYNGEE. CDR3: CASSVGRTSGAYNEQFF. CDR3 nucleotide sequence: TGTGCCAGCAGCGTAGGGCGGACTAGCGGGGCCTACAATGAGCAGTTCTTC.